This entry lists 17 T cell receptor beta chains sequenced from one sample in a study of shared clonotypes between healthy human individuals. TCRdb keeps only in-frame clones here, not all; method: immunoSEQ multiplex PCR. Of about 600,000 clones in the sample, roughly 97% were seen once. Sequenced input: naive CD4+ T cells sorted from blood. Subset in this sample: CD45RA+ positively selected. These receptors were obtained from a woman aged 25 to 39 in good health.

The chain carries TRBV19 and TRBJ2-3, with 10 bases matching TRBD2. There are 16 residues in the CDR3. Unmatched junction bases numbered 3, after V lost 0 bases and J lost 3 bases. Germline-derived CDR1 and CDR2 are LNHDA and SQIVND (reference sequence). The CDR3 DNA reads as TGTGCCAGTAGTATAGATCGTAGCGGGAGGACAGATACGCAGTATTTT. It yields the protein CASSIDRSGRTDTQYF.

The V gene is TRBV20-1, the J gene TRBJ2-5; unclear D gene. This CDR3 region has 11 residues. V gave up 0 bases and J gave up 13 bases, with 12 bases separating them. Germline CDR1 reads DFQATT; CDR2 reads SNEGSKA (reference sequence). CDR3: CSARDEWQSYF. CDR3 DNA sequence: TGCAGTGCTAGAGATGAGTGGCAGTCGTACTTC.

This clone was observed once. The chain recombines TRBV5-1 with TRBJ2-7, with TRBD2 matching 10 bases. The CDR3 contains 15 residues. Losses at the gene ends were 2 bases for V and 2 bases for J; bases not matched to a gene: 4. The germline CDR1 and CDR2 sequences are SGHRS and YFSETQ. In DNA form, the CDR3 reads TGCGCCAGCAGCTTACTAGCGGGAAGTCCCTACGAGCAGTACTTC. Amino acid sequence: CASSLLAGSPYEQYF. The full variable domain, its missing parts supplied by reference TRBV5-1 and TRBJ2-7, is KAGVTQTPRYLIKTRGQQVTLSCSPISGHRSVSWYQQTPGQGLQFLFEYFSETQRNKGNFPGRFSGRQFSNSRSEMNVSTLELGDSALYLCASSLLAGSPYEQYFGPGTRLTVT.

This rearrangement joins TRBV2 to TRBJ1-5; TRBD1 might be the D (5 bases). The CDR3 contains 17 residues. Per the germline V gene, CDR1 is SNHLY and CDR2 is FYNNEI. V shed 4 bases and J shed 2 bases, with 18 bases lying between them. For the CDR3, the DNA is TGTGCCAGCAGTGGCCATATCTCAGGGATAGGCAATCAGCCCCAGCATTTT. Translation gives CASSGHISGIGNQPQHF.

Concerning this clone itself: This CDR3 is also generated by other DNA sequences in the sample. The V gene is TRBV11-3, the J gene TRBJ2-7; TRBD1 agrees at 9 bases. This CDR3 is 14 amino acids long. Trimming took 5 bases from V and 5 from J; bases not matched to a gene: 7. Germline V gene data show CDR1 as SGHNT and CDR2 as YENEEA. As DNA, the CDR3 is TGTGCCAGCAGCCCGGGACAGGGAGTCCACGAGCAGTACTTC. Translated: CASSPGQGVHEQYF. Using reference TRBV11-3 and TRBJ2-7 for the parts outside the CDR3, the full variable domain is EAGVVQSPRYKIIEKKQPVAFWCNPISGHNTLYWYLQNLGQGPELLIRYENEEAVDDSQLPKDRFSAERLKGVDSTLKIQPAELGDSAVYLCASSPGQGVHEQYFGPGTRLTVT.

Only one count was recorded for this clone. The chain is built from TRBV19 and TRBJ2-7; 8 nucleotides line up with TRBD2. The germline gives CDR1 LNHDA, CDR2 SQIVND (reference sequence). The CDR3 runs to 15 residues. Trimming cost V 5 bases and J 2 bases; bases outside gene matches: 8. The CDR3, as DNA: TGTGCCAGTAGTGCTCGCGGGGGGTCACCCTACGAGCAGTACTTC. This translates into CASSARGGSPYEQYF.

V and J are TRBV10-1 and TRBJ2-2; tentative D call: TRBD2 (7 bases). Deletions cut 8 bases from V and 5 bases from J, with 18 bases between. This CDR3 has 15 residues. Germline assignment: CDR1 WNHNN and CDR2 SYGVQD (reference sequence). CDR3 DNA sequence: TGCGCCAGCCAGGATTTGGGAGGGGGTACCGGGGAGCTGTTTTTT. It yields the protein CASQDLGGGTGELFF.

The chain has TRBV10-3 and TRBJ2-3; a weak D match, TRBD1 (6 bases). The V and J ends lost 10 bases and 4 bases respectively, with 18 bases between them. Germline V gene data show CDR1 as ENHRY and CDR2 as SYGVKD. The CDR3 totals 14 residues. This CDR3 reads CATSGDISPDTQYF. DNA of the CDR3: TGTGCCACTAGTGGGGACATTTCCCCAGATACGCAGTATTTT.

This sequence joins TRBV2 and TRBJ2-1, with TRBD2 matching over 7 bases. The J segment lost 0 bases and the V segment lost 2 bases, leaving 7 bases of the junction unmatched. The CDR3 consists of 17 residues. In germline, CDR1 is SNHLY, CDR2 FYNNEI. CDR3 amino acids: CASSESRGGSSYNEQFF. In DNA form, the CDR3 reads TGTGCCAGCAGTGAATCCCGGGGCGGGAGCTCCTACAATGAGCAGTTCTTC.

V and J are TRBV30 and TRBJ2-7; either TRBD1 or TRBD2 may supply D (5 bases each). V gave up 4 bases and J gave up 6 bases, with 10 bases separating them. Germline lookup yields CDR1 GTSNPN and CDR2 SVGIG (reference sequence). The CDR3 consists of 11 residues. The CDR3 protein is CAWTTGREQYF. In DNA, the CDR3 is TGTGCCTGGACGACGGGGCGCGAGCAGTACTTC.

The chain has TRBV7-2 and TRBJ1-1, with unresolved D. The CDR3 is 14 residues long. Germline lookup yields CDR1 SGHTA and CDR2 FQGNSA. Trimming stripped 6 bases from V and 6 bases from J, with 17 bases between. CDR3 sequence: CASRYSRTQAEAFF. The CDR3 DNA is TGTGCCAGCAGATATAGCAGGACCCAGGCTGAAGCTTTCTTT.

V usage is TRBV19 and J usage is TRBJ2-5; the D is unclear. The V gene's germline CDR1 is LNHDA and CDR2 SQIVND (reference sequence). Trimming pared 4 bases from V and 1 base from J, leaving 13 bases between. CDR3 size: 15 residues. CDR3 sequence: CASSTTPGSQETQYF. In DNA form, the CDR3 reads TGTGCCAGTAGTACGACCCCGGGCAGCCAAGAGACCCAGTACTTC.

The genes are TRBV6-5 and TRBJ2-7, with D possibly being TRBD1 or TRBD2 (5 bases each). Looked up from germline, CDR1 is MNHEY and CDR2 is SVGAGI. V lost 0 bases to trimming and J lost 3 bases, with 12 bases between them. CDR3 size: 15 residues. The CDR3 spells CASSYSIGGFYEQYF. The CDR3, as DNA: TGTGCCAGCAGTTACTCGATTGGGGGTTTCTACGAGCAGTACTTC.

CDR3 DNA sequence: TGTGCCAGCAGCCGTGGACAGGGAGACACTGAAGCTTTCTTT. Translating it yields CASSRGQGDTEAFF. The V gene is TRBV6-6, the J gene TRBJ1-1; 8 bases match TRBD1. CDR1 is MNHNY, CDR2 SVGAGI, per germline (reference sequence). J gave up 3 bases and V 6 bases, and 6 bases lay outside the gene matches. The length of the CDR3 is 14 residues.

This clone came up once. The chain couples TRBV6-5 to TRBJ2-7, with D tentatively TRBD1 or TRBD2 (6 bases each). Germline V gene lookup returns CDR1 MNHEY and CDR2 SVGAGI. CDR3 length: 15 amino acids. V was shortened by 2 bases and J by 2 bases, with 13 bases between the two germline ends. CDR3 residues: CASSYSRGGTYEQYF. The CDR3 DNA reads TGTGCCAGCAGTTACAGCAGGGGAGGAACCTACGAGCAGTACTTC.

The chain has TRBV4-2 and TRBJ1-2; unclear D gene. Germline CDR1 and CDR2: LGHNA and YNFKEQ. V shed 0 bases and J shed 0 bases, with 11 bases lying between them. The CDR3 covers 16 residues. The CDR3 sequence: CASSQDRTRPNYGYTF. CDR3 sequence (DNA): TGTGCCAGCAGCCAAGATCGTACGAGACCTAACTATGGCTACACCTTC.

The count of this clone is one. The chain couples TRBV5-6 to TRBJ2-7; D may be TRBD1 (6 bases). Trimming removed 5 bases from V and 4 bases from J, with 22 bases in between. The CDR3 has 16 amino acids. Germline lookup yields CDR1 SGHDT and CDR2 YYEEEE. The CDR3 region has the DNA TGTGCCAGCAGTTCGGACAGCTCTTCATATGATTACGAGCAGTACTTC. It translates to CASSSDSSSYDYEQYF.